This T cell receptor (beta chain) was profiled in a study of T cell responses to AZD1222 COVID-19 vaccine (dated by TCRdb to the early 2020s). Regarding the complete study: A total of 230 to 250 trial participants underwent TCR sequencing, of whom 200 to 220 had received two doses of AZD1222 and roughly 26 had received two doses of the MenACWY control vaccine. Trial participants were enrolled by age into 18-55, 56-69 and 70-plus year subgroups, with roughly 150, 30 and 60 TCR-sequenced participants respectively. Study-wide conclusions, independent of this receptor: Spike-specific TCR breadth and depth rose significantly after two AZD1222 doses compared with day 0 and with MenACWY recipients. In the small 56-69-year group, the increase in depth fell short of significance, most likely because of low power. Participants were mostly white British and included more females than males, and it was suggested by the authors that clonal diversity may have been underestimated. Conclusions about previously exposed vaccinees are limited because only six or seven AZD1222 recipients were SARS-CoV-2 seropositive at baseline. Reportedly, almost half of the unique spike-specific TCRs recognized epitopes lying outside the regions that are mutated in the B.1.351 and B.1.1.7 variants. Vaccine-associated CD4 TCRs spanned the whole spike protein, with dominant responses in regions 160-218 and 743-854. Because no day 14 peak-response samples were available, repertoires were characterized only after the peak T cell response.

The CDR3 regions of human TCRbeta chains were analyzed by immunosequencing. In the original analysis: Repertoire TCRs were checked for matches against a reference library of SARS-CoV-2-specific TCRs that had been generated using the MIRA antigen-specificity platform. Breadth was defined as the fraction of unique TCRs that were SARS-CoV-2-associated, and depth was defined as the fraction of total T cells that were SARS-CoV-2-associated. Using the MIRA data, every spike-specific TCR was mapped to the spike region that the TCR reacted to and assigned to either a CD4 or a CD8 class. Log10-transformed breadth and depth values were compared by one-way ANOVA with Sidak's multiple comparisons tests. TCRdb mirrors the immuneACCESS table, restricted to in-frame sequences. Some clones are absent from its copies; in checked studies, under half trace to an unresolved V gene, and the reason for the others is unknown. That table is the source of V, J and clone size, and D and trimming were worked out from the DNA. This sample gives about 110,000 clones in total; around 92% of them show up just once. Together, the top ten hold 6% to 9% of the sample.

A remark on this clone: Its antigen target is currently unknown. No much larger clone is present one base from it, and per-base qualities are unavailable.

The time point label on this specimen signifies: about 28 days (+/-7) after the second vaccine dose. AZD1222 recipients whose second dose came at about 4 weeks and those whose second dose came at about 12 weeks were combined into one group, since spike-specific TCR depth and breadth did not differ between the two schedules. Vaccinee samples came from UK trials COV001 and COV002, including a single-blind randomized controlled phase 2/3 trial of AZD1222 (ChAdOx1 nCoV-19) in healthy adults. For TCRbeta chain sequencing, PBMC samples were collected from trial participants at day 0 and at day 28 after the second dose. Ends trimmed: V by 5 bases, J by 2 bases; bases unmatched to a gene: 10. According to the germline V gene, CDR1 reads MDHEN and CDR2 reads SYDVKM. From the cysteine up to the phenylalanine, the CDR3 has a length of 17 residues. This entry keeps only the CDR3 DNA: 51 bases, framed from base 1.

This sequence was found in an adult who received the AZD1222 COVID-19 vaccine. Rearrangement joined TRBV28 to TRBJ1-4; the central 8 bases match TRBD1. Sequencing was performed on peripheral blood, taken 28 days after the second AZD1222 dose. The nucleotide sequence reads TGTGCCAGCAGTCCAGACAGGGGCCGGGCCACTAATGAAAAACTGTTTTTT. This encodes CASSPDRGRATNEKLFF.